The 21 T cell receptor beta chains below all came from one sample that was sequenced in a study of T-cell memory formation after mild COVID-19. MiXCR, run by TCRdb on the 5' RACE reads, gives a single entry per CDR3 protein. The profile shows 400,000 to 500,000 distinct CDR3 sequences, 20% of them singletons. The sequenced sample was PBMCs or a T cell subset sorted from them (not recorded which). The receptors were gathered from an adult woman who had mild COVID-19 (a few samples of this study predate the infection). Cell type and time point are not known.

This clonotype was observed at least ten times. The rearrangement joins TRBV7-2 to TRBJ2-7; 8 nucleotides line up with TRBD1. CDR3 length: 17 amino acids. The ends lost 5 bases at V and 6 bases at J; junction bases unmatched: 18. Per germline, CDR1 SGHTA and CDR2 FQGNSA. The CDR3 loop reads CASSASPRTGSFREQYF. The CDR3 bases are TGTGCCAGCAGCGCATCACCCCGGACAGGGAGTTTTCGCGAGCAGTACTTC.

This clonotype has ten or more counts. The chain couples TRBV5-1 to TRBJ1-1, with TRBD1 matching 7 bases. Germline V gives CDR1 SGHRS, CDR2 YFSETQ. Losses at the gene ends were 4 bases for V and 4 bases for J; bases not matched to a gene: 25. The CDR3 spans 20 residues. CDR3 residues: CASSTRGVPIKGDWVTEAFF. CDR3 DNA: TGCGCCAGCAGCACCAGGGGGGTCCCGATAAAGGGGGACTGGGTCACTGAAGCTTTCTTT.

The chain carries TRBV19 and TRBJ2-3; 8 bases fit TRBD1. The germline gives CDR1 LNHDA, CDR2 SQIVND (reference sequence). The CDR3 length is 13 residues. V was pared by 3 bases and J by 5 bases, with 1 base of the junction left unmatched. For the CDR3, the DNA is TGTGCCAGTAGTATGGACAGGGTAGATACGCAGTATTTT. Translating it yields CASSMDRVDTQYF.

This clonotype showed up just a few times. The genes are TRBV6-5 and TRBJ2-3; D is tentatively TRBD1 or TRBD2 (6 bases each). The ends were cut back, 7 bases at V and 4 bases at J, with 15 bases in the middle. The CDR3 length is 14 residues. Looked up from germline, CDR1 is MNHEY and CDR2 is SVGAGI. The CDR3 reads CASKWVGGADTQYF. In DNA form, the CDR3 reads TGTGCCAGCAAATGGGTCGGGGGCGCAGATACGCAGTATTTT.

This chain joins TRBV12-3 or TRBV12-4 and TRBJ1-5; D is unclear. The germline V and J ends were trimmed by 6 bases and 7 bases, with 10 bases remaining between them. The CDR3 contains 12 residues. The CDR3 region has the DNA TGTGCCAGCAGGATGGACGGGCAGCCCCAGCATTTT. Its protein is CASRMDGQPQHF.

This clonotype was picked up a small number of times. The chain has TRBV29-1 and TRBJ2-1; 10 bases align to TRBD2. The CDR3 is 14 residues long. The junction had 4 bases not matched to a gene; V was cut back by 7 bases and J by 1 base. Per germline, CDR1 SQVTM and CDR2 ANQGSEA. The CDR3 region is CSAAGGRSYNEQFF. The DNA for the CDR3 is TGCAGCGCAGCGGGGGGGAGGTCCTACAATGAGCAGTTCTTC.

This clonotype has just a few counts. The chain joins TRBV7-6 to TRBJ2-3; 12 bases are a match to TRBD2. The length of the CDR3 is 17 residues. CDR1 is SGHVS, CDR2 FNYEAQ, per germline. V lost 2 bases to trimming and J lost 4 bases; unmatched junction nucleotides: 7. CDR3 region: CASSLLAGGRDADTQYF. The DNA of the CDR3 is TGTGCCAGCAGCTTACTAGCGGGAGGGCGGGACGCAGATACGCAGTATTTT.

This clonotype has a count of ten or more. The chain uses TRBV5-1 and TRBJ2-5; the match to TRBD1 covers 8 bases. V shed 0 bases and J 4 bases; nucleotides not matched to a gene: 11. Germline CDR1 and CDR2: SGHRS and YFSETQ. The CDR3 length is 17 residues. This chain's CDR3 is CASSLVSQGARGETQYF. The CDR3, as DNA: TGCGCCAGCAGCTTGGTGTCGCAGGGGGCGAGGGGAGAGACCCAGTACTTC.

This clonotype has just a few counts. DNA of the CDR3: TGTGCCAGTAGTCTCCCATGGTCGGGACAGAGGATATACGAGCAGTACTTC. Translation gives CASSLPWSGQRIYEQYF. The genes are TRBV19 and TRBJ2-7, with 7 positions matching TRBD1. CDR3 size: 17 residues. Trimming removed 5 bases from V and 4 bases from J; junction bases left unmatched: 17. Germline assignment: CDR1 LNHDA and CDR2 SQIVND (reference sequence).

The chain links TRBV9 to TRBJ2-5, with TRBD2 identical over 7 bases. The CDR3 totals 13 residues. Germline values: CDR1 SGDLS, CDR2 YYNGEE. J lost 5 bases, V lost 4 bases, and 5 bases had no gene match. CDR3 sequence reads: CASSRGDWETQYF. CDR3 bases: TGTGCCAGCAGCCGGGGGGATTGGGAGACCCAGTACTTC.

In its sample, this clonotype was seen a few times. The rearrangement links TRBV19 to TRBJ2-7; 9 nucleotides match TRBD2. The germline V gene has CDR1 LNHDA and CDR2 SQIVND (reference sequence). V lost 3 bases and J lost 2; bases outside the gene matches: 5. The CDR3 is 15 amino acids. The chain's CDR3 is CASSMDSGGPYEQYF. The CDR3 DNA follows: TGTGCCAGTAGTATGGATAGCGGGGGACCCTACGAGCAGTACTTC.

V usage is TRBV5-5 and J usage is TRBJ1-1; D call uncertain. Germline CDR1 SGHKS, CDR2 YYEKEE (reference sequence). Trimming shortened V by 0 bases and J by 1 base, and 7 bases separated the two germline ends. This CDR3 region has 14 residues. CDR3 in DNA: TGTGCCAGCAGCTTGGGGGCCTGGAACACTGAAGCTTTCTTT. Its protein is CASSLGAWNTEAFF.

This clonotype was seen a handful of times. V and J are TRBV30 and TRBJ1-2, with D uncertain. CDR1 GTSNPN and CDR2 SVGIG come from the germline V gene (reference sequence). Trimming shortened V by 4 bases and J by 4 bases, and 10 bases separated the two germline ends. The CDR3 length is 12 residues. CDR3 bases: TGTGCCTGGACACCTCTAGGCTATGGCTACACCTTC. This encodes CAWTPLGYGYTF.

This clonotype occurred a few times. The V gene is TRBV7-8, the J gene TRBJ1-1, with 7 bases that match TRBD1. The CDR3 has 15 amino acids. The germline V gene has CDR1 SGHVS and CDR2 FQNEAQ. The trim removed 6 bases at V and 1 base at J, leaving 8 bases unmatched. CDR3 amino acids: CASSPNGDRNTEAFF. The CDR3 DNA sequence: TGTGCCAGCAGTCCGAATGGGGACAGGAACACTGAAGCTTTCTTT.

The sample holds one count of this clonotype. This chain joins TRBV10-3 and TRBJ2-1, with TRBD2 identical over 13 bases. V was pared by 3 bases and J by 4 bases, with 12 bases of the junction left unmatched. The CDR3 is made up of 19 amino acids. The germline V gene has CDR1 ENHRY and CDR2 SYGVKD. This CDR3 reads CAISDPGTSGRAAYNEQFF. CDR3 bases: TGTGCCATCAGTGATCCGGGCACTAGCGGGAGGGCCGCGTACAATGAGCAGTTCTTC.

This chain links TRBV7-2 with TRBJ2-7; no reliable D call. Deletions cut 1 base from V and 9 bases from J, with 10 bases between. The length of the CDR3 is 12 residues. In germline, CDR1 is SGHTA, CDR2 FQGNSA. Here the CDR3 reads CASSLDDISQYF. Written as DNA, the CDR3 is TGTGCCAGCAGCTTAGATGACATTTCGCAGTACTTC.

The genes are TRBV7-9 and TRBJ2-4; 8 bases fit TRBD2. V gave up 0 bases and J gave up 6 bases; unmatched junction bases: 4. The CDR3 is 15 residues long. Germline lookup yields CDR1 SEHNR and CDR2 FQNEAQ (reference sequence). CDR3 amino acids: CASSLANLAGNIQYF. DNA for the CDR3: TGTGCCAGCAGCTTAGCTAATCTAGCGGGAAACATTCAGTACTTC.

This clonotype was detected a few times. This chain links TRBV18 with TRBJ2-1; D may be TRBD2 (5 bases). The length of the CDR3 is 16 residues. Germline CDR1 reads KGHSH; CDR2 reads LQKENI. V lost 3 bases, J lost 8 bases, and 20 bases lay in between. The CDR3 loop reads CASSPPRVPGIDEQFF. In DNA form, the CDR3 reads TGTGCCAGCTCACCTCCTCGCGTTCCGGGGATCGATGAGCAGTTCTTC.

This chain links TRBV19 with TRBJ1-1; D is undetermined. Germline CDR1 LNHDA, CDR2 SQIVND (reference sequence). The CDR3 spans 13 residues. Between the trimmed V and J ends, which lost 0 bases and 9 bases, there was a span of 11 bases. CDR3 in amino acids: CASSIERRGKAFF. The CDR3 DNA reads TGTGCCAGTAGTATAGAGCGACGGGGAAAAGCTTTCTTT.

A few counts support this clonotype. The chain recombines TRBV7-3 with TRBJ2-1; 7 nucleotides match TRBD1. This CDR3 region has 14 residues. V lost 3 bases, J lost 7 bases, and 6 bases stayed unmatched. In germline, CDR1 is SGHTA, CDR2 FQGTGA. The CDR3 region is CASSLAGTANEQFF. DNA for the CDR3: TGTGCCAGCAGCTTGGCTGGGACAGCGAATGAGCAGTTCTTC.

In its sample, this clonotype was seen a few times. V is TRBV7-9 and J is TRBJ2-1, with D possibly TRBD2 on 6 matching bases. V lost 1 base and J 4 bases, leaving 26 bases between the germline ends. Germline CDR1 and CDR2: SEHNR and FQNEAQ (reference sequence). The CDR3 contains 20 residues. The DNA of the CDR3 is TGTGCCAGCAGCTTAGGAGGGATCACAGGACCGCGGGGAAAATACAATGAGCAGTTCTTC. Translated, it gives CASSLGGITGPRGKYNEQFF.